This TCR beta chain originates from a study of blood T cell repertoires in COVID-19 (dated by TCRdb to between 2020 and 2021). Turning to the overall study: The collaborator samples originated in the United States, Italy and Spain and spanned the acute and convalescent phases of COVID-19. Where available, HLA class I and class II types were taken from metadata supplied by the sample provider and were not determined by assay-based typing. Deeply sampled blood TCRbeta repertoires from subjects exposed to, actively infected with, or recovered from COVID-19 were included in the dataset. A de-identified subject ID, COVID-19 status, age in years and sex were almost always included in the sample metadata. The prospective study material was composed of cDNA or gDNA derived from T cells, B-cell-depleted T cells, or PBMCs. Samples were obtained from the ongoing ImmuneRACE study (first 160 participants) and from some 1,200 subjects provided by 6 global collaborators. The repertoires were released in a freely available public database meant as a resource for research on the immune response to SARS-CoV-2.

What the study reported, not specific to this receptor: The quantity of clinical and demographic metadata differed by source and by participant and was supplied without curation.

With respect to this clone: The antigen it binds to is not known. There are no base qualities to consult, and no much larger clone falls within one base.

TCRbeta CDR3 regions were amplified from genomic DNA by means of the immunoSEQ Assay, a bias-controlled multiplex PCR. Per the original workflow: Within the assay, amplification of reference gene primers was used to estimate how many nucleated cells each sample contained. To quantify the absolute abundance of each unique TCRbeta CDR3 rearrangement, sequence reads were collapsed and filtered. Productive Simpson clonality was computed per sample as the square root of Simpson's diversity index over productive rearrangements. This is the immuneACCESS table as TCRdb keeps it, with only in-frame sequences that have V and J called. A part of the clones is gone; compared with another copy, unresolved V genes explain less than half, and the rest is unexplained. That table furnishes V, J and clone size, whereas the DNA furnished D and trimming. The sample yields about 63,000 clones; 87% were counted once. More than 4.5% of the sample comes from the top ten.

CDR1 SGDLS and CDR2 YYNGEE are derived from the germline V gene. V lost 1 base and J lost 5 bases, and the count of bases not matched to a germline gene is 6. Its CDR3 holds 15 amino acids, cysteine through phenylalanine. Only the CDR3 portion is preserved as DNA: 45 bases, with reading frame beginning at the first base. Collaborating institutions collected whole blood in K2EDTA tubes following their own protocols. For TCRbeta analysis, collaborator samples were shipped as frozen whole blood, as isolated PBMCs, or as DNA extracted from either sample type. Sample: peripheral blood. This receptor chain uses TRBV9 and TRBJ2-7; TRBD2 aligns with 10 central bases. This clonotype was sampled from a man aged 50-59 years with active COVID-19. CDR3 protein: CASSVLDGTSDEQYF. The DNA sequence reads TGTGCCAGCAGCGTACTGGACGGGACTAGCGACGAGCAGTACTTC.